This T cell receptor beta chain originates from a study of blood T cell repertoires in COVID-19. In the authors' workflow: For nucleated cells, counts were estimated from reference gene primer amplification. Clones were read by immunoSEQ multiplex PCR, and TCRdb kept only the in-frame ones, dropping some. V, J and clone size reflect that table, while D and trimming were determined from the DNA. The table records around 100,000 clones, more than 70% of them present only once. Germline V gene lookup returns CDR1 SEHNR and CDR2 FQNEAQ (reference sequence). Trimming took off 10 bases at V and 1 base at J, with 10 bases between the two ends. The CDR3 extends over 12 amino acids.

This chain links TRBV7-9 with TRBJ1-2, with D uncertain. This receptor was identified in a woman aged 60-70 years with COVID-19, enrolled during active disease. The specimen sequenced was peripheral blood. The CDR3 is CATYQDNYGYTF. The CDR3 DNA sequence: TGTGCCACCTACCAAGATAACTATGGCTACACCTTC.